Listed below are T cell receptor beta chains from one sample, sequenced in a study of blood T cell repertoires in COVID-19. Only in-frame clones appear in the TCRdb table, and some are missing; sequencing was by immunoSEQ multiplex PCR. The data show under 300,000 clones, roughly 83% seen once. Sequencing was done on a sample of peripheral blood. The receptor source for this set is a human donor with COVID-19, enrolled during active disease. The donor label of this sample is uncertain. CDR3s include the opening cysteine and the closing phenylalanine or tryptophan. The D gene is left open where the match is weak. Rows may omit the clone size; those that give it use once, few, many or a size class.

abundance: NA
j_gene: TRBJ2-5
d_gene: NA
v_gene: TRBV4-3
CDR3aa: CASSQVFPPETQYF
CDR3nt: TGCGCCAGCAGCCAAGTCTTCCCCCCAGAGACCCAGTACTTC

abundance: NA
j_gene: TRBJ1-4
d_gene: NA
v_gene: TRBV7-2
CDR3aa: CASSFQRGALGEKLFF
CDR3nt: TGTGCCAGCAGCTTCCAAAGGGGCGCTTTGGGTGAAAAACTGTTTTTT

abundance: NA
j_gene: TRBJ2-3
d_gene: NA
v_gene: TRBV12-3/TRBV12-4
CDR3aa: CASSRESDTQYF
CDR3nt: TGTGCCAGCAGCCGGGAGTCAGATACGCAGTATTTT

abundance: once
j_gene: TRBJ1-1
d_gene: NA
v_gene: TRBV27
CDR3aa: CASSPDESRARAFF
CDR3nt: TGTGCCAGCAGTCCAGACGAATCCAGGGCGAGAGCTTTCTTT

abundance: NA
j_gene: TRBJ1-1
d_gene: TRBD1
v_gene: TRBV7-3
CDR3aa: CATILGTGGNTEAFF
CDR3nt: TGTGCCACGATCCTCGGGACAGGGGGGAACACTGAAGCTTTCTTT

abundance: NA
j_gene: TRBJ1-3
d_gene: NA
v_gene: TRBV7-8
CDR3aa: CASSRDRGVGNTIYF
CDR3nt: TGTGCCAGCAGCCGGGACCGCGGGGTAGGAAACACCATATATTTT

abundance: NA
j_gene: TRBJ2-2
d_gene: NA
v_gene: TRBV4-1
CDR3aa: CASSQVGTGAGELFF
CDR3nt: TGCGCCAGCAGCCAAGTCGGTACAGGCGCCGGGGAGCTGTTTTTT

abundance: NA
j_gene: TRBJ2-1
d_gene: NA
v_gene: TRBV1
CDR3aa: CTSRLTGTSGSLPYNEQFF
CDR3nt: TGCACCAGCAGGCTCACCGGGACTAGCGGGAGTTTGCCATACAATGAGCAGTTCTTC

abundance: NA
j_gene: TRBJ2-7
d_gene: NA
v_gene: TRBV24-1
CDR3aa: CATSGSTGGAYEQYF
CDR3nt: TGTGCCACCAGTGGTTCCACAGGGGGGGCCTACGAGCAGTACTTC

abundance: few
j_gene: TRBJ2-7
d_gene: TRBD2
v_gene: TRBV11-2
CDR3aa: CASSLASGNTYEQYF
CDR3nt: TGTGCCAGCAGCTTAGCTAGCGGGAATACTTACGAGCAGTACTTC

abundance: NA
j_gene: TRBJ2-1
d_gene: NA
v_gene: TRBV11-2
CDR3aa: CASSLNPSVNEQFF
CDR3nt: TGTGCCAGCAGCTTAAACCCTAGCGTGAATGAGCAGTTCTTC

abundance: NA
j_gene: TRBJ2-1
d_gene: TRBD2
v_gene: TRBV29-1
CDR3aa: CSAGLAGDEQFF
CDR3nt: TGCAGCGCGGGACTAGCGGGAGATGAGCAGTTCTTC

abundance: NA
j_gene: TRBJ2-3
d_gene: TRBD1
v_gene: TRBV25-1
CDR3aa: CASSDGQAGWDTQYF
CDR3nt: TGTGCCAGCAGTGACGGACAGGCGGGTTGGGATACGCAGTATTTT